Listed below are T cell receptor beta chains from one sample, sequenced in a study of regulatory T cells in long-lasting Graves disease. Each CDR3 protein gets one entry after TCRdb re-called the multiplex PCR reads with MiXCR. Of 700,000 or so distinct CDR3 sequences in the sample, around 32% were seen once. Sequencing used peripheral blood mononuclear cells (PBMCs), obtained when the disease was refractory, from a patient treated with antithyroid drugs. The receptors shown here come from a female donor with Graves disease. Both conserved end residues are part of each CDR3. A D gene is named only where the DNA matches it firmly. Where a row states a size, it is once, few, many or the class of an expanded clone; other rows omit it.

>TRBJ1-1|NA|NA|TRBV30
CAWREGQQNTEAFF
TGTGCCTGGCGGGAGGGCCAGCAGAACACTGAAGCTTTCTTT
>TRBJ2-1|NA|few|TRBV27
CASSLIRSLSYNEQFF
TGTGCCAGCAGTTTAATTAGGAGTCTCTCCTACAATGAGCAGTTCTTC
>TRBJ1-6|NA|many|TRBV11-2
CASSLKRQNNSPLHF
TGTGCCAGCAGCTTAAAAAGACAGAATAATTCACCCCTCCACTTT
>TRBJ2-1|TRBD2|NA|TRBV5-1
CASSLAPGTTISNEQFF
TGCGCCAGCAGCTTGGCCCCCGGGACTACCATCTCCAATGAGCAGTTCTTC
>TRBJ1-2|TRBD1|NA|TRBV20-1
CSAQDRSYGYTF
TGCAGTGCTCAGGACAGGAGCTATGGCTACACCTTC
>TRBJ1-2|TRBD1|NA|TRBV19
CASSIARTGRGYGYTF
TGTGCCAGTAGTATAGCCCGGACAGGCCGGGGCTATGGCTACACCTTC
>TRBJ2-6|TRBD2|once|TRBV6-1
CASSPVSGRFGANVLTF
TGTGCCAGCAGCCCCGTTAGCGGGAGGTTTGGGGCCAACGTCCTGACTTTC
>TRBJ2-7|TRBD2|many|TRBV2
CASARDYNWHEQYF
TGTGCCAGTGCAAGGGACTATAATTGGCACGAGCAGTACTTC
>TRBJ1-2|TRBD1|NA|TRBV13
CASSHGLLDRGNGYTF
TGTGCCAGCAGCCATGGCCTCTTGGACAGGGGTAATGGCTACACCTTC
>TRBJ1-6|TRBD1|NA|TRBV6-1
CASRWDSNNSPLHF
TGTGCCAGCAGGTGGGACAGCAATAATTCACCCCTCCACTTT
>TRBJ2-2|NA|many|TRBV7-3
CASSLRQAVGTGELFF
TGTGCCAGCAGCTTACGGCAGGCAGTCGGCACCGGGGAGCTGTTTTTT
>TRBJ2-2|NA|NA|TRBV24-1
CATSDFLTDPEGPGELFF
TGTGCCACCAGTGATTTCTTGACAGACCCCGAGGGTCCCGGGGAGCTGTTTTTT
>TRBJ1-2|NA|few|TRBV10-2
CASAVGLADGYTF
TGCGCCAGCGCCGTCGGGTTGGCCGATGGCTACACCTTC
>TRBJ1-1|NA|few|TRBV7-3
CASSPSGTGNTEAFF
TGTGCCAGCAGCCCCTCAGGGACTGGAAACACTGAAGCTTTCTTT
>TRBJ2-7|NA|few|TRBV11-1
CASGKSGGVAEQYF
TGTGCCAGCGGAAAGTCAGGAGGGGTGGCCGAGCAGTACTTC
>TRBJ1-1|NA|many|TRBV29-1
CSVDREDTEAFF
TGCAGCGTTGACAGGGAGGACACTGAAGCTTTCTTT
>TRBJ2-7|NA|few|TRBV27
CASSLSSGIYEQYF
TGTGCCAGCAGTTTATCCAGCGGAATATACGAGCAGTACTTC
>TRBJ1-5|NA|few|TRBV28
CATKEEAGQDQPQHF
TGTGCCACCAAAGAGGAGGCAGGTCAGGATCAGCCCCAGCATTTT
>TRBJ2-2|TRBD1|NA|TRBV19
CASSITQGASSKELFF
TGTGCCAGTAGTATAACGCAGGGGGCCTCATCGAAGGAGCTGTTTTTT
>TRBJ1-2|NA|NA|TRBV6-5
CASSYDQGIYGYTF
TGTGCCAGCAGTTACGACCAGGGCATCTATGGCTACACCTTC
>TRBJ1-4|NA|NA|TRBV5-1
CASSLRPGEGEKLFF
TGCGCCAGCAGCCTGCGGCCCGGGGAGGGAGAAAAACTGTTTTTT
>TRBJ2-1|TRBD2|NA|TRBV5-5
CASSLAGRAVGDEQFF
TGCGCCAGCAGCTTGGCCGGGAGGGCCGTTGGGGATGAGCAGTTCTTC
>TRBJ1-5|NA|NA|TRBV25-1
CASSESGYWQPQHF
TGTGCCAGCAGTGAATCAGGTTACTGGCAGCCCCAGCATTTT